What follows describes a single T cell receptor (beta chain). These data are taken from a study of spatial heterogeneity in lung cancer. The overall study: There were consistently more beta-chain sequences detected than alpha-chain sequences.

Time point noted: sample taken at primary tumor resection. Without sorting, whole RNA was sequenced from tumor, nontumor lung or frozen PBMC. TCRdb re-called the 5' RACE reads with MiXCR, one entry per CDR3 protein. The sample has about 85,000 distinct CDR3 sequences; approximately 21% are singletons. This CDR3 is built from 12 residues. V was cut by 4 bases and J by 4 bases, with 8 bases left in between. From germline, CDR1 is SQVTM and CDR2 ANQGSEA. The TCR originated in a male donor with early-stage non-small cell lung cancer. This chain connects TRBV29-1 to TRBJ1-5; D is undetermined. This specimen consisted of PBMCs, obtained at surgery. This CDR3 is CSVGLGNQPQHF. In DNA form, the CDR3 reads TGCAGCGTTGGCCTAGGGAATCAGCCCCAGCATTTT.